This paragraph reports one TCR beta chain. The data stem from a study of cytomegalovirus exposure and HLA in healthy donors. The PCR employed 60 Vbeta primers together with 13 Jbeta primers. The method was immunoSEQ multiplex PCR; TCRdb's version includes in-frame clones alone and lacks a portion of them. This sample has approximately 88,000 clones, with around 74% found just once. Trimming stripped 1 base from V and 4 bases from J, with 13 bases between. CDR1 SGHTA and CDR2 FQGTGA come from the germline V gene. The CDR3 runs to 15 residues. Specimen: PBMCs. V gene TRBV7-3 combines with J gene TRBJ1-2; perhaps TRBD1 as D (6 bases). The receptor comes from a man aged 50-60 years in good health and CMV-seropositive. CDR3 nucleotides: TGTGCCAGCAGCTTAATGCAGGGGCAAGCCTATGGCTACACCTTC. Translation gives CASSLMQGQAYGYTF.